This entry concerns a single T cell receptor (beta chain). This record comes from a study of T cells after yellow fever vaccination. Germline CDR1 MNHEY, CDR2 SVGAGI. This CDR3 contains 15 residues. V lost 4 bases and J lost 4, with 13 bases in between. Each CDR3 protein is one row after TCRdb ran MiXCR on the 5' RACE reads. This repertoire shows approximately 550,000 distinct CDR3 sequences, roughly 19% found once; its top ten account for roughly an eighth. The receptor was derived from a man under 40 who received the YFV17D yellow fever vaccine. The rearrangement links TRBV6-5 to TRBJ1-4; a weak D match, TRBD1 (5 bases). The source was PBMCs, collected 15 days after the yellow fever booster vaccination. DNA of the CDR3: TGTGCCAGCAGTTTCCGACGGGGCATTAATGAAAAACTGTTTTTT. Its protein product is CASSFRRGINEKLFF.